These 14 T cell receptor beta chains share one sample of origin, sequenced in a study of T-cell memory formation after mild COVID-19. TCRdb reprocessed the 5' RACE reads via MiXCR and lists one record per CDR3 protein. The data contain about 300,000 distinct CDR3 sequences, roughly a fifth of them singletons. The specimen was PBMCs or a T cell subset sorted from them (not recorded which). The receptor source for this set is a man aged 18-30 years who had mild COVID-19 (a few samples of this study predate the infection). Cell type and time point are not known.

The chain employs TRBV20-1 and TRBJ2-3; D perhaps matches TRBD2 (6 bases). The ends were cut back, 0 bases at V and 2 bases at J, with 15 bases in the middle. This CDR3 has 16 amino acids. CDR1 DFQATT and CDR2 SNEGSKA come from the germline V gene (reference sequence). CDR3 in DNA: TGCAGTGCTAGAGATGGGGCGGGGCAAAACACAGATACGCAGTATTTT. Encoded protein: CSARDGAGQNTDTQYF.

This clonotype was seen only a few times. The V gene is TRBV5-5, the J gene TRBJ2-1; 11 bases map to TRBD2. With V trimmed by 4 bases and J by 4 bases, 1 base remained unmatched. Per germline, CDR1 SGHKS and CDR2 YYEKEE (reference sequence). The CDR3 runs 14 residues. The CDR3 loop reads CASSPSGGYNEQFF. The CDR3, as DNA: TGTGCCAGCAGCCCTAGCGGGGGGTACAATGAGCAGTTCTTC.

The V and J genes are TRBV12-3 or TRBV12-4 and TRBJ1-6; D may be TRBD1 (5 bases). V dropped 7 bases and J dropped 9 bases, with 10 bases sitting between them. This CDR3 has 12 residues. This CDR3 is CASKGSGSPLHF. The CDR3 region has the DNA TGTGCCAGCAAGGGGTCTGGTTCACCCCTCCACTTT.

This clonotype was detected only a few times. The gene calls are TRBV7-9 and TRBJ2-3; D might be TRBD1 (6 bases). Per germline, CDR1 SEHNR and CDR2 FQNEAQ (reference sequence). The CDR3 covers 14 residues. The ends were cut back, 5 bases at V and 0 bases at J, with 9 bases in the middle. The CDR3 DNA reads as TGTGCCAGCAGCGAACAGGGTAGCACAGATACGCAGTATTTT. This gives the protein CASSEQGSTDTQYF.

This clonotype was counted ten times or more. The rearrangement joins TRBV5-1 to TRBJ2-7; D unresolved. This CDR3 region has 13 residues. V gave up 2 bases and J gave up 4 bases, with 10 bases separating them. The V gene's germline CDR1 is SGHRS and CDR2 YFSETQ. CDR3: CASSFGRGYEQYF. CDR3 nucleotides: TGCGCCAGCAGCTTCGGCAGAGGTTACGAGCAGTACTTC.

This rearrangement joins TRBV20-1 to TRBJ1-2; TRBD1 matches at 8 bases. From germline, CDR1 is DFQATT and CDR2 SNEGSKA (reference sequence). V gave up 6 bases and J gave up 13 bases; unmatched junction bases: 16. The CDR3 consists of 13 residues. CDR3 coding DNA: TGCAGTGCGCGGGCCGGGACAGGCTTAAATTGCACCTTC. The encoded protein is CSARAGTGLNCTF.

This chain joins TRBV20-1 and TRBJ1-2; TRBD1 matches at 10 bases. The germline V gene encodes CDR1 DFQATT and CDR2 SNEGSKA (reference sequence). This CDR3 has 15 amino acids. With 5 bases clipped from V and 2 bases from J, the junction kept 8 bases outside the gene matches. CDR3 in DNA: TGCAGTGCTCGCACCCGGGACAGGGGCAACTATGGCTACACCTTC. It translates to CSARTRDRGNYGYTF.

The rearrangement links TRBV28 to TRBJ2-3; D gene ambiguous. CDR3 length equals 15 residues. The V gene lost 2 bases and the J gene lost 2 bases, with 11 bases spanning the gap. The germline gives CDR1 MDHEN, CDR2 SYDVKM. The CDR3 is CASSLSRRNTDTQYF. The CDR3 DNA follows: TGTGCCAGCAGTTTAAGCAGGAGAAACACAGATACGCAGTATTTT.

At least ten counts were recorded for this clonotype. The CDR3 here is CASSVGVGYQETQYF. In nucleotides, the CDR3 is TGTGCCAGCAGCGTGGGCGTGGGGTACCAAGAGACCCAGTACTTC. V gene TRBV9 combines with J gene TRBJ2-5; D call uncertain. The germline V gene has CDR1 SGDLS and CDR2 YYNGEE. Trimming pared 2 bases from V and 0 bases from J, leaving 11 bases between. The CDR3 loop spans 15 amino acids.

The chain combines TRBV7-9 with TRBJ1-1, with D possibly matching TRBD1 (5 bases). The V end was cut by 5 bases, the J end by 2 bases, with 9 bases between. Germline CDR1 and CDR2: SEHNR and FQNEAQ (reference sequence). This CDR3 has 13 amino acids. CDR3 in amino acids: CASSMTVNTEAFF. In DNA form, the CDR3 reads TGTGCCAGCAGCATGACAGTTAACACTGAAGCTTTCTTT.

The chain recombines TRBV6-2 or TRBV6-3 with TRBJ1-1; a weak D match, TRBD1 (5 bases). This CDR3 comprises 15 residues. The V gene lost 8 bases and the J gene lost 1 base, with 17 bases spanning the gap. CDR1 is MNHEY, CDR2 SVGEGT, per germline. CDR3: CASSKSRERNTEAFF. The CDR3 DNA reads as TGTGCCAGCTCGAAATCCAGGGAAAGGAACACTGAAGCTTTCTTT.

The gene calls are TRBV7-2 and TRBJ2-7; 13 bases agree with TRBD2. Germline V gene lookup returns CDR1 SGHTA and CDR2 FQGNSA. The CDR3 loop spans 17 amino acids. J lost 1 base, V lost 9 bases, and 12 bases had no gene match. CDR3 coding DNA: TGTGCCAGGGACCCGGGACTAGCGGGGAATAGGTCCTACGAGCAGTACGTC. Translating it yields CARDPGLAGNRSYEQYV.

This clonotype was found a few times. This chain joins TRBV29-1 and TRBJ2-2, with D possibly TRBD1 on 5 matching bases. V lost 4 bases, J lost 4 bases, and 10 bases lay in between. Germline CDR1 reads SQVTM; CDR2 reads ANQGSEA. The CDR3 consists of 13 residues. The CDR3 nucleotides read TGCAGCGTTGCCAGGGTCGGCACCGGGGAGCTGTTTTTT. It is translated as CSVARVGTGELFF.

The chain uses TRBV9 and TRBJ1-5, with D possibly TRBD1 on 5 matching bases. CDR3 length: 14 amino acids. V was shortened by 0 bases and J by 6 bases, with 10 bases between the two germline ends. Per germline, CDR1 SGDLS and CDR2 YYNGEE. The DNA of the CDR3 is TGTGCCAGCAGCGTAGGGGTAGGGGCTCAGCCCCAGCATTTT. Amino acids: CASSVGVGAQPQHF.